The clone carrying this T cell receptor beta chain was detected only once. Some clones are missing from TCRdb's copy, which holds only in-frame ones; the method was immunoSEQ multiplex PCR. The sample has fewer than 100,000 clones; more than 65% are singletons. The record originates from a study of blood T cell repertoires in COVID-19. Germline V gives CDR1 SGHNT, CDR2 YENEEA. The CDR3 runs 15 residues. The J segment lost 0 bases and the V segment lost 5 bases, leaving 3 bases of the junction unmatched. The TCR sequence derives from a man aged 50 or older with acute or convalescent COVID-19. The V gene is TRBV11-3, the J gene TRBJ2-3, with 9 nucleotides matching TRBD1. The source material was peripheral blood. CDR3 sequence (DNA): TGTGCCAGCAGCACCGGGACAGGGAGCACAGATACGCAGTATTTT. Amino acids: CASSTGTGSTDTQYF.